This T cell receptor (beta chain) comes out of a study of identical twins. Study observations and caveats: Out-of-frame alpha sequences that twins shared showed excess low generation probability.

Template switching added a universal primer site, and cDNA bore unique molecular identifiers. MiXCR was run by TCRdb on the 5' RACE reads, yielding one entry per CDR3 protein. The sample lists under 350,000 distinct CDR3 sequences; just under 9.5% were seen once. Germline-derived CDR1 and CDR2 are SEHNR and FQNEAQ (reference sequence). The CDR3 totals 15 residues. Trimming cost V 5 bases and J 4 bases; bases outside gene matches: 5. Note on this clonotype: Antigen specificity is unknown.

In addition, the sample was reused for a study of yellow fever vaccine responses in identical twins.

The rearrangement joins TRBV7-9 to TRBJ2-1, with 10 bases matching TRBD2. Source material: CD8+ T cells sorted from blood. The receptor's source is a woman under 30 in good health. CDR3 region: CASSPRSGGYNEQFF. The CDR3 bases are TGTGCCAGCAGCCCCCGTAGCGGGGGGTACAATGAGCAGTTCTTC.